This T cell receptor (beta chain) comes out of a study of long-term antiretroviral therapy in people with HIV. The wider study: It was about a decade before the 2015 immediate-ART recommendation that the earliest samples were taken. The study, taken as a whole, reports: When set beside controls, HIV repertoires had CDR3 length ranges that were narrower.

After removal of 3 bases from V and 5 bases from J, the junction contained 10 bases not matched to a gene. Germline values: CDR1 ENHRY, CDR2 SYGVKD. The CDR3 consists of 16 residues. Roughly 1-11 million cryopreserved PBMC were held in samples before DNA extraction. This clone was recorded once. The target antigen is unknown. Survey level was the resolution at which the v3.0 immunoSEQ assay ran. In sequencing, roughly 40,000-55,000 T-cell genomes per sample were targeted. The assay was immunoSEQ multiplex PCR, and TCRdb's table has in-frame clones only and misses some. The data hold more than 35,000 clones, with approximately 85% observed a single time.

This specimen was unsorted PBMCs, taken 2.2 years after starting antiretroviral therapy. This chain joins TRBV10-3 and TRBJ2-7, with 10 bases aligning to TRBD2. This TCR came from a man younger than 30 with HIV. The CDR3 region is CAISDRKAGGADEQYF. Written as DNA, the CDR3 is TGTGCCATCAGTGACCGAAAAGCGGGAGGGGCGGACGAGCAGTACTTC.